The TCR beta chain described here comes from a study of Ad26.COV2.S vaccination and SARS-CoV-2 variants. Study findings and constraints: Vaccine recipients and placebo recipients showed similar non-spike TCR breadth.

As regards this clone: Antigen: not known.

Indicated treatment: roughly 19 received Ad26.COV2.S at low or high dose, single or two shots; about 5 received placebo; per-sample allocation not given. Samples came from day 63 after the first vaccine or placebo injection. In Boston, an adult donor aged 18-55 years took part. Its platform was an Ad26 vector, and its expressed antigen was Wuhan-strain SARS-CoV-2 spike. The CDR3 consists of 14 residues. Deletions cut 2 bases from V and 5 bases from J, with 10 bases between. Germline V lookup: CDR1 SEHNR, CDR2 FQNEAQ (reference sequence). Assay: immunoSEQ multiplex PCR; the TCRdb copy retains only in-frame clones and omits some. The sample yields 250,000 or so clones, roughly 89% seen once.

The chain combines TRBV7-9 with TRBJ1-5; D is possibly TRBD1 (5 bases). The receptor was derived from a person aged 18 to 65 who received the Ad26.COV2.S COVID-19 vaccine or a placebo. Sequenced here: peripheral blood, sampled in a trial of Ad26.COV2.S vaccine versus placebo. In DNA, the CDR3 is TGTGCCAGCAGCTTACAGGGTGAAGATCAGCCCCAGCATTTT. Amino acid sequence: CASSLQGEDQPQHF.